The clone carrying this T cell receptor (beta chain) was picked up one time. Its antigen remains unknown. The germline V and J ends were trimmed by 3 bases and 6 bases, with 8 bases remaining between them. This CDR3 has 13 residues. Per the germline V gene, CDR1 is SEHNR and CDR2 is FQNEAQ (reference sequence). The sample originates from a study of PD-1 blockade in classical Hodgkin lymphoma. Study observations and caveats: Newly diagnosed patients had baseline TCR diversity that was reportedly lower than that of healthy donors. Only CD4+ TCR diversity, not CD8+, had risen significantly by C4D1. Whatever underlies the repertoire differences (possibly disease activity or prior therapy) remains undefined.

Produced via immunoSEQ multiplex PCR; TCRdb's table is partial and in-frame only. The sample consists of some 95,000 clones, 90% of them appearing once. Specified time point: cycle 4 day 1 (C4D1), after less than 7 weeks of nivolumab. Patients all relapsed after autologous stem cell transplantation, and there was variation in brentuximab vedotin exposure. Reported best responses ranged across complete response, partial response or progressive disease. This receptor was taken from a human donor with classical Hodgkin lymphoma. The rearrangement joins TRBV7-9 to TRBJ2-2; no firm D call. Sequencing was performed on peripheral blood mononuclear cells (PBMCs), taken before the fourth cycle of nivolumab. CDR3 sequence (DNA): TGTGCCAGCAGCTTTACAGTCTCCGGGGAGCTGTTTTTT. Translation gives CASSFTVSGELFF.